This passage covers 5 T cell receptor beta chains from one sample sequenced in a study of shared clonotypes between healthy human individuals. Terminally differentiated effector memory CD45RA+ cells were excluded from the naive CD8 cells, which were CD45RO-negative and positively selected for CCR7. Profiled with immunoSEQ multiplex PCR; TCRdb holds only in-frame clones, not every one. This table holds approximately 740,000 clones, 85% to 95% found once. The sequenced sample consisted of naive CD8+ T cells sorted from blood. These receptors originate from a man aged 30 to 39 in good health.

The chain uses TRBV6-5 and TRBJ2-7, with D perhaps being TRBD1 or TRBD2 (7 bases each). CDR1 MNHEY and CDR2 SVGAGI come from the germline V gene. V was pared by 6 bases and J by 2 bases, with 11 bases between. This CDR3 contains 13 residues. The CDR3 sequence is CASRSGTAYEQYF. CDR3 in DNA: TGTGCCAGCAGAAGCGGGACAGCCTACGAGCAGTACTTC.

The V and J genes are TRBV5-5 and TRBJ1-3, with no clear D. V lost 2 bases to trimming and J lost 12 bases, with 9 bases between them. Germline V gene lookup returns CDR1 SGHKS and CDR2 YYEKEE (reference sequence). The CDR3 has 11 amino acids. DNA of the CDR3: TGTGCCAGCAGCTTAGGTAGTGTCATATATTTT. Residues: CASSLGSVIYF.

The chain is built from TRBV28 and TRBJ2-7, with 7 nucleotides matching TRBD1. The CDR3 extends over 17 amino acids. Germline trimming cut 7 bases from V and 2 bases from J; bases unmatched to any gene: 17. CDR1 is MDHEN and CDR2 is SYDVKM in the germline V gene. The CDR3 is CASINFPRGQSPYEQYF. The CDR3 DNA reads TGTGCCAGCATAAACTTTCCACGGGGACAGAGCCCCTACGAGCAGTACTTC.

The J gene is TRBJ2-1, the V gene TRBV27; TRBD1 aligns across 10 bases. The germline V gene has CDR1 MNHEY and CDR2 SMNVEV (reference sequence). This CDR3 spans 17 amino acids. Losses at the gene ends were 5 bases for V and 3 bases for J; bases not matched to a gene: 10. The CDR3 sequence: CASSLGPTGGIYNEQFF. For the CDR3, the DNA is TGTGCCAGCAGTCTGGGACCGACAGGGGGCATCTACAATGAGCAGTTCTTC.

In regard to this clone: Other DNA sequences of this sample code for an identical CDR3. The chain couples TRBV27 to TRBJ2-1; the match to TRBD2 covers 12 bases. CDR3 length equals 15 residues. With V trimmed by 6 bases and J by 4 bases, 4 bases remained unmatched. CDR1 and CDR2 (germline): MNHEY, SMNVEV (reference sequence). The CDR3, as DNA: TGTGCCAGCAGAGTAGGACTAGCGGGATACAATGAGCAGTTCTTC. It yields the protein CASRVGLAGYNEQFF.